This paragraph covers one TCR beta chain sequence. It has no known antigen specificity. Base qualities are missing; no much larger clone stands one base away. Roughly 2 micrograms of genomic DNA were extracted from cryopreserved PBMCs for TCR beta library preparation. Longitudinal blood samples from CLL patients on ibrutinib monotherapy were analyzed using high-throughput TCR beta sequencing. The patients took part in an open-label, single-center phase 2 trial of ibrutinib monotherapy. A MiSeq instrument was used for deep resolution sequencing, which targeted depths ranging from 1 in 1 million up to 1 in 200,000 T cells, with coverage averaging 10x for each clonotype. TCR beta libraries were generated with the immunoSEQ hsTCRB Kit. The paper's processing steps were these. Data were analyzed with ImmunoSEQ Data Assistant and ImmunoSEQ Analyzer, with V, D and J genes assigned per IMGT definitions. Clonality was computed as one minus normalized Shannon entropy of productive rearrangement frequencies, ranging from 0 to 1. Only overrepresented clonotypes making up at least 0.05% of the repertoire of each patient were included in the public clonotype analysis. More than ten age-matched healthy donor repertoires from immuneACCESS were used as controls for clonality. TCRdb obtained this table from immuneACCESS and retained in-frame rearrangements with V and J assigned. These tables miss some clones; where compared with another copy, unresolved V genes account for less than half of the shortfall, and the remainder is unexplained. That table supplies the V and J calls and clone size; D and trimming were determined from the DNA. For this sample there are approximately 350,000 clones; roughly two thirds appear just once. The ten largest account for roughly 6.3% of the sample.

This record comes from a study of cytotoxic CD8 clonotypes in ibrutinib-treated CLL (dated by TCRdb to the early 2020s). With respect to the entire study: The cohort included roughly 15 treatment-naive and some twelve relapsed/refractory patients; 17 were IGHV unmutated. An average of roughly 250,000 productive templates and 94,082 productive rearrangements was obtained per sample. Partial responses were observed in approximately 24 patients and complete responses in 2; after a median follow-up of roughly 72 months, remission was maintained in roughly 15 patients and progression was observed in approximately 12. Cryopreserved peripheral blood mononuclear cells were collected before treatment, at response, and at either disease progression or sustained remission. Response samples were obtained after a median of approximately eleven months of treatment, with a range of about 6 to 36 months. Longitudinal samples were available for about 30% of the 86 trial participants. Every remission and progressive disease sample was obtained while ibrutinib was still being received by the patients. What the authors observed across the whole study: At ibrutinib response clonality went up, during sustained remission it held steady, and at progression it dropped back toward baseline. Sampling times were not matched between sustained-remission and progressing patients, and lymph node repertoires were not studied. Public clonotypes were rare and either shrank or stayed stable during treatment, and the rise in clonality at ibrutinib response reflected expansion of private clonotypes. Baseline clonality was found to be higher than that of age-matched healthy donors and was strongly correlated with circulating CD8+ T-cell counts.

Inclusive of the bounding cysteine and phenylalanine, the CDR3 is 16 residues long. The kept DNA is CDR3 alone, 48 bases in frame from the first base. V loses 2 bases of germline sequence and J loses 5 bases, and the interval between the two ends is 16 bases. CDR1 and CDR2 are read off the germline V gene as MNHEY and SVGAGI. Sequences were derived from PBMCs, sampled after 36 months of ibrutinib treatment. The receptor was derived from a human donor with chronic lymphocytic leukemia. The rearrangement joined TRBV6-5 to TRBJ1-3; perhaps TRBD1 is the D gene, with 5 bases matching. The CDR3 protein: CASSYGHLTGRNTIYF. The base sequence is TGTGCCAGCAGTTACGGACACCTTACGGGTAGAAACACCATATATTTT.